This is a list of T cell receptor beta chains from one sample in a study of CD8 T cells in Susac syndrome. TCRdb reanalysed the immunoSEQ multiplex PCR reads using MiXCR and keeps one entry per CDR3 protein. This table has about 300,000 distinct CDR3 sequences, around 89% appearing once. The sequencing sample was made of CD8+ T cells from PBMCs. The receptor set was obtained from a human donor with multiple sclerosis. CDR3s include the opening cysteine and the closing phenylalanine or tryptophan. Each record gives: D gene, clone size, V gene, J gene, CDR3 protein, CDR3 DNA. A D gene is named only where the DNA matches it firmly. Where a row states a size, it is once, few, many or the class of an expanded clone; other rows omit it.

-	-	TRBV15	TRBJ2-5	CATSETRRAKETQYF	TGTGCCACCAGCGAAACCCGGAGGGCAAAAGAGACCCAGTACTTC
-	-	TRBV15	TRBJ1-1	CATSRDLGEFRTEAFF	TGTGCCACCAGCAGAGATCTCGGGGAGTTTCGCACTGAAGCTTTCTTT
-	-	TRBV30	TRBJ2-7	CAWSVRNLGQYF	TGTGCCTGGAGTGTACGGAACCTCGGGCAGTACTTC
TRBD2	-	TRBV29-1	TRBJ2-7	CSATSGSYEQYF	TGCAGCGCGACTAGCGGGAGTTACGAGCAGTACTTC
-	once	TRBV13	TRBJ1-4	CASSLGTIPGGGIEKLFF	TGTGCCAGCAGCTTGGGGACCATCCCGGGGGGCGGAATTGAAAAACTGTTTTTT
TRBD2	-	TRBV20-1	TRBJ2-7	CSAITGLLYEQYF	TGCAGTGCTATAACGGGACTACTCTACGAGCAGTACTTC
-	-	TRBV12-3/TRBV12-4	TRBJ2-7	CASNPDGFSGDEQYF	TGTGCCAGCAATCCTGACGGTTTCTCGGGGGACGAGCAGTACTTC
TRBD2	-	TRBV5-1	TRBJ2-1	CASNPGLVRNEQFF	TGCGCCAGCAACCCCGGACTAGTCCGCAATGAGCAGTTCTTC
-	-	TRBV19	TRBJ2-2	CASAWGGDTGELFF	TGTGCCAGCGCGTGGGGCGGGGACACCGGGGAGCTGTTTTTT
TRBD2	-	TRBV2	TRBJ2-7	CASGAGGLLYEQYF	TGTGCCAGTGGAGCGGGGGGGCTTTTATACGAGCAGTACTTC
-	-	TRBV27	TRBJ2-7	CASSMPGDNEQYF	TGTGCCAGCAGTATGCCGGGGGATAACGAGCAGTACTTC
-	-	TRBV9	TRBJ1-1	CASSADGRTNTEAFF	TGTGCCAGCAGCGCGGACGGCCGAACGAACACTGAAGCTTTCTTT
-	-	TRBV7-2	TRBJ2-5	CASSPTGTGSQETQYF	TGTGCCAGCAGCCCTACGGGTACAGGTAGCCAAGAGACCCAGTACTTC
TRBD1	few	TRBV28	TRBJ2-3	CASSQTGGSTDTQYF	TGTGCCAGCAGTCAGACAGGGGGCTCCACAGATACGCAGTATTTT